The 24 T cell receptor beta chains in this list originate from one sample, sequenced in a study of cytomegalovirus exposure and HLA in healthy donors. The study ran its PCR with 60 Vbeta and 13 Jbeta primers. Sequenced by immunoSEQ multiplex PCR; TCRdb stores in-frame clones only, minus some. The sample shows about 160,000 clones, 75% to 80% of them seen only once. Sequenced material: PBMCs. These receptors all come from a woman between 50 and 59 years old in good health and CMV-seropositive.

The rearrangement links TRBV5-6 to TRBJ2-2; 8 bases are a match to TRBD2. The CDR3 covers 15 residues. With 4 bases clipped from V and 7 bases from J, the junction kept 9 bases outside the gene matches. Germline loops: CDR1 SGHDT, CDR2 YYEEEE. CDR3 in amino acids: CASSAPGGPSGELFF. The CDR3 coding sequence is TGTGCCAGCAGCGCTCCGGGGGGGCCTAGCGGGGAGCTGTTTTTT.

V and J are TRBV19 and TRBJ2-7; 10 bases map to TRBD2. J lost 0 bases, V lost 4 bases, and 3 bases had no gene match. The CDR3 runs to 15 residues. CDR1 is LNHDA and CDR2 is SQIVND in the germline V gene (reference sequence). The CDR3 loop reads CASSTGTSVSYEQYF. In DNA, the CDR3 is TGTGCCAGTAGTACCGGGACTAGCGTCTCCTACGAGCAGTACTTC.

This clone is a singleton in its sample. V gene TRBV6-6 combines with J gene TRBJ2-7; TRBD2 matches at 11 bases. The junction had 6 bases not matched to a gene; V was cut back by 6 bases and J by 2 bases. The CDR3 spans 15 residues. Germline V CDR1 and CDR2: MNHNY, SVGAGI (reference sequence). The DNA for the CDR3 is TGTGCCAGCAGGTCTAGCGGGAGGTCTCCCTACGAGCAGTACTTC. Residues: CASRSSGRSPYEQYF.

The V call is TRBV28, the J call TRBJ2-7; the D gene is possibly TRBD2 (6 bases). Germline V gene sequence: CDR1 MDHEN, CDR2 SYDVKM. This CDR3 is built from 12 residues. Trimming took 6 bases from V and 2 from J, leaving 8 bases between them. The chain's CDR3 is CASRGGTYEQYF. The DNA for the CDR3 is TGTGCCAGCAGGGGCGGGACCTACGAGCAGTACTTC.

The chain employs TRBV19 and TRBJ1-5, with D possibly matching TRBD1 (5 bases). The CDR3 is 16 amino acids. Trimming cost V 3 bases and J 0 bases, with 12 bases left between them. The V gene's germline CDR1 is LNHDA and CDR2 SQIVND (reference sequence). DNA for the CDR3: TGTGCCAGTAGTATTTGGGGCGGGGATAGCAATCAGCCCCAGCATTTT. Protein: CASSIWGGDSNQPQHF.

The rearrangement joins TRBV5-6 to TRBJ1-5; D perhaps matches TRBD1 (5 bases). V shed 0 bases and J shed 7 bases, with 14 bases lying between them. Germline CDR1 reads SGHDT; CDR2 reads YYEEEE. CDR3 length: 15 residues. In nucleotides, the CDR3 is TGTGCCAGCAGCTTGGATGGGGCAGGGCTCCAGCCCCAGCATTTT. Translation: CASSLDGAGLQPQHF.

The V call is TRBV28, the J call TRBJ2-7; 9 nucleotides align to TRBD2. The CDR3 has 15 residues. J gave up 2 bases and V 5 bases, and 7 bases lay outside the gene matches. Looked up from germline, CDR1 is MDHEN and CDR2 is SYDVKM. CDR3 sequence (DNA): TGTGCCAGCAGTCCCCGACTAGCGGAGACCTACGAGCAGTACTTC. Amino acids: CASSPRLAETYEQYF.

This chain connects TRBV18 to TRBJ2-5, with D unclear. The ends were cut back, 3 bases at V and 1 base at J, with 6 bases in the middle. Germline V CDR1 and CDR2: KGHSH, LQKENI. This CDR3 has 13 amino acids. The CDR3 reads CASSPTLQETQYF. The CDR3 nucleotides are TGTGCCAGCTCACCGACACTCCAAGAGACCCAGTACTTC. The full variable domain, rest sourced from reference TRBV18 and TRBJ2-5, is NAGVMQNPRHLVRRRGQEARLRCSPMKGHSHVYWYRQLPEEGLKFMVYLQKENIIDESGMPKERFSAEFPKEGPSILRIQQVVRGDSAAYFCASSPTLQETQYFGPGTRLLVL.

This chain connects TRBV29-1 to TRBJ1-2; 7 bases map to TRBD1. The CDR3 totals 12 residues. Germline CDR1 is SQVTM and CDR2 is ANQGSEA. V shed 4 bases and J 4 bases; nucleotides not matched to a gene: 3. CDR3 coding DNA: TGCAGCGTTGGGGACAGCTTCTATGGCTACACCTTC. Residues: CSVGDSFYGYTF.

The gene calls are TRBV18 and TRBJ1-1; no reliable D call. The germline gives CDR1 KGHSH, CDR2 LQKENI. CDR3 length: 14 amino acids. V shed 3 bases and J shed 0 bases, with 8 bases lying between them. CDR3 coding DNA: TGTGCCAGCTCACCGGGCAGTATGAACACTGAAGCTTTCTTT. It translates to CASSPGSMNTEAFF.

This chain joins TRBV5-4 and TRBJ2-7; 7 nucleotides align to TRBD1. The CDR3 is 15 amino acids. V gave up 4 bases and J gave up 3 bases; unmatched junction bases: 10. CDR1 is SGHNT, CDR2 YYREEE, per germline (reference sequence). CDR3 protein: CASSPSTGPLYEQYF. The CDR3 DNA is TGTGCCAGCAGCCCTTCGACAGGGCCCCTCTACGAGCAGTACTTC.

V is TRBV11-2 and J is TRBJ2-7; D might be TRBD1 (5 bases). CDR3 length equals 14 residues. The V and J ends lost 3 bases and 2 bases respectively, with 11 bases between them. Looked up from germline, CDR1 is SGHAT and CDR2 is FQNNGV. CDR3 in amino acids: CASSFYQGTYEQYF. CDR3 nucleotide sequence: TGTGCCAGCAGCTTTTATCAGGGTACCTACGAGCAGTACTTC.

V usage is TRBV7-9 and J usage is TRBJ1-1; the D is unclear. The CDR3 runs 13 residues. V was cut by 2 bases and J by 1 base, with 5 bases left in between. Germline CDR1 is SEHNR and CDR2 is FQNEAQ (reference sequence). CDR3 sequence (DNA): TGTGCCAGCAGCTTAAACGGGAACACTGAAGCTTTCTTT. Amino acids: CASSLNGNTEAFF.

The chain is built from TRBV10-2 and TRBJ2-3; D might be TRBD2 (6 bases). Germline V gene lookup returns CDR1 WSHSY and CDR2 SAAADI. V lost 11 bases and J 4 bases, leaving 16 bases between the germline ends. The CDR3 extends over 13 amino acids. CDR3 amino acids: CAARTPGADTQYF. The CDR3 coding sequence is TGCGCCGCCAGGACTCCGGGGGCAGATACGCAGTATTTT.

The chain employs TRBV7-9 and TRBJ1-2; D possibly corresponds to TRBD1 (6 bases). Looked up from germline, CDR1 is SEHNR and CDR2 is FQNEAQ (reference sequence). There are 15 residues in the CDR3. Trimming cost V 0 bases and J 7 bases, with 15 bases left between them. The CDR3 loop is CASSLAAGAGSGYTF. In DNA, the CDR3 is TGTGCCAGCAGCTTAGCGGCAGGGGCCGGTTCTGGCTACACCTTC.

The V and J genes are TRBV14 and TRBJ1-2; TRBD1 matches 8 bases. CDR3 length: 15 residues. Germline CDR1 SGHDN, CDR2 FVKESK. V lost 0 bases, J lost 7 bases, and 7 bases stayed unmatched. This chain's CDR3 is CASSQDRTGRRGYTF. DNA of the CDR3: TGTGCCAGCAGCCAAGATCGGACAGGGAGACGTGGCTACACCTTC.

This chain uses TRBV21-1 with TRBJ1-5; the table names TRBD1, a call not compared with the DNA. TRBV21-1 is reported as a pseudogene. There are 13 residues in the CDR3. The CDR3 region has the DNA TGTGCCCTTGTCAGGGGAATGGGTCAGCCCCAGCATTTT. Its translation: CALVRGMGQPQHF.

The chain combines TRBV5-4 with TRBJ2-7, with 10 bases that match TRBD1. J lost 1 base, V lost 4 bases, and 8 bases had no gene match. The CDR3 covers 16 residues. Germline-derived CDR1 and CDR2 are SGHNT and YYREEE (reference sequence). The CDR3 loop is CASSRGRQGASYEQYF. The CDR3 DNA reads TGTGCCAGCAGCCGGGGGCGACAGGGGGCGTCCTACGAGCAGTACTTC.

This clone has more than one count but fewer than ten. The chain employs TRBV7-6 and TRBJ2-5; no clear D. The ends were cut back, 3 bases at V and 5 bases at J, with 4 bases in the middle. Germline assignment: CDR1 SGHVS and CDR2 FNYEAQ. The CDR3 contains 11 residues. The DNA for the CDR3 is TGTGCCAGCAGCTTTCTCGAGACCCAGTACTTC. Its protein is CASSFLETQYF.

The chain employs TRBV29-1 and TRBJ2-4; TRBD1 might be the D (5 bases). With 6 bases removed from V and 0 bases from J, the gap between germline ends came to 18 bases. This CDR3 region has 16 residues. Germline V CDR1 and CDR2: SQVTM, ANQGSEA. This CDR3 is CSVRRPGTGAKNIQYF. In DNA, the CDR3 is TGCAGCGTCCGACGCCCCGGAACAGGAGCCAAAAACATTCAGTACTTC.

This chain joins TRBV28 and TRBJ1-5, with a possible D match to TRBD1 (5 bases). CDR1 MDHEN and CDR2 SYDVKM come from the germline V gene. The CDR3 totals 14 residues. Trimming pared 5 bases from V and 6 bases from J, leaving 14 bases between. The CDR3 spells CASSQESGGQPQHF. The CDR3 nucleotides read TGTGCCAGCAGTCAGGAATCGGGGGGTCAGCCCCAGCATTTT.

The chain recombines TRBV4-1 with TRBJ2-1, with D possibly TRBD1 on 6 matching bases. The CDR3 covers 16 residues. V was shortened by 5 bases and J by 2 bases, with 16 bases between the two germline ends. Germline CDR1 is MGHRA and CDR2 is YSYEKL. The DNA for the CDR3 is TGCGCCAGCAGCATCACACCCTGGACAGCCTACAATGAGCAGTTCTTC. Protein: CASSITPWTAYNEQFF.

This clone was detected a few times. The rearrangement links TRBV5-6 to TRBJ1-2; D is unclear. V was shortened by 1 base and J by 7 bases, with 11 bases between the two germline ends. The CDR3 runs 13 residues. Per germline, CDR1 SGHDT and CDR2 YYEEEE. CDR3 protein: CASSLTAEGGYTF. The DNA for the CDR3 is TGTGCCAGCAGCTTGACAGCGGAGGGTGGCTACACCTTC. The whole variable domain, remainder taken from reference TRBV5-6 and TRBJ1-2, is DAGVTQSPTHLIKTRGQQVTLRCSPKSGHDTVSWYQQALGQGPQFIFQYYEEEERQRGNFPDRFSGHQFPNYSSELNVNALLLGDSALYLCASSLTAEGGYTFGSGTRLTVV.

The chain employs TRBV18 and TRBJ2-7, with TRBD2 matching 8 bases. CDR1 is KGHSH, CDR2 LQKENI, per germline. The CDR3 is made up of 15 amino acids. The V gene end was trimmed by 3 bases and the J gene end by 2 bases; junction bases not matched to a gene: 6. CDR3 in amino acids: CASSPDPGRAYEQYF. The CDR3 DNA sequence: TGTGCCAGCTCACCGGATCCCGGGAGGGCCTACGAGCAGTACTTC.